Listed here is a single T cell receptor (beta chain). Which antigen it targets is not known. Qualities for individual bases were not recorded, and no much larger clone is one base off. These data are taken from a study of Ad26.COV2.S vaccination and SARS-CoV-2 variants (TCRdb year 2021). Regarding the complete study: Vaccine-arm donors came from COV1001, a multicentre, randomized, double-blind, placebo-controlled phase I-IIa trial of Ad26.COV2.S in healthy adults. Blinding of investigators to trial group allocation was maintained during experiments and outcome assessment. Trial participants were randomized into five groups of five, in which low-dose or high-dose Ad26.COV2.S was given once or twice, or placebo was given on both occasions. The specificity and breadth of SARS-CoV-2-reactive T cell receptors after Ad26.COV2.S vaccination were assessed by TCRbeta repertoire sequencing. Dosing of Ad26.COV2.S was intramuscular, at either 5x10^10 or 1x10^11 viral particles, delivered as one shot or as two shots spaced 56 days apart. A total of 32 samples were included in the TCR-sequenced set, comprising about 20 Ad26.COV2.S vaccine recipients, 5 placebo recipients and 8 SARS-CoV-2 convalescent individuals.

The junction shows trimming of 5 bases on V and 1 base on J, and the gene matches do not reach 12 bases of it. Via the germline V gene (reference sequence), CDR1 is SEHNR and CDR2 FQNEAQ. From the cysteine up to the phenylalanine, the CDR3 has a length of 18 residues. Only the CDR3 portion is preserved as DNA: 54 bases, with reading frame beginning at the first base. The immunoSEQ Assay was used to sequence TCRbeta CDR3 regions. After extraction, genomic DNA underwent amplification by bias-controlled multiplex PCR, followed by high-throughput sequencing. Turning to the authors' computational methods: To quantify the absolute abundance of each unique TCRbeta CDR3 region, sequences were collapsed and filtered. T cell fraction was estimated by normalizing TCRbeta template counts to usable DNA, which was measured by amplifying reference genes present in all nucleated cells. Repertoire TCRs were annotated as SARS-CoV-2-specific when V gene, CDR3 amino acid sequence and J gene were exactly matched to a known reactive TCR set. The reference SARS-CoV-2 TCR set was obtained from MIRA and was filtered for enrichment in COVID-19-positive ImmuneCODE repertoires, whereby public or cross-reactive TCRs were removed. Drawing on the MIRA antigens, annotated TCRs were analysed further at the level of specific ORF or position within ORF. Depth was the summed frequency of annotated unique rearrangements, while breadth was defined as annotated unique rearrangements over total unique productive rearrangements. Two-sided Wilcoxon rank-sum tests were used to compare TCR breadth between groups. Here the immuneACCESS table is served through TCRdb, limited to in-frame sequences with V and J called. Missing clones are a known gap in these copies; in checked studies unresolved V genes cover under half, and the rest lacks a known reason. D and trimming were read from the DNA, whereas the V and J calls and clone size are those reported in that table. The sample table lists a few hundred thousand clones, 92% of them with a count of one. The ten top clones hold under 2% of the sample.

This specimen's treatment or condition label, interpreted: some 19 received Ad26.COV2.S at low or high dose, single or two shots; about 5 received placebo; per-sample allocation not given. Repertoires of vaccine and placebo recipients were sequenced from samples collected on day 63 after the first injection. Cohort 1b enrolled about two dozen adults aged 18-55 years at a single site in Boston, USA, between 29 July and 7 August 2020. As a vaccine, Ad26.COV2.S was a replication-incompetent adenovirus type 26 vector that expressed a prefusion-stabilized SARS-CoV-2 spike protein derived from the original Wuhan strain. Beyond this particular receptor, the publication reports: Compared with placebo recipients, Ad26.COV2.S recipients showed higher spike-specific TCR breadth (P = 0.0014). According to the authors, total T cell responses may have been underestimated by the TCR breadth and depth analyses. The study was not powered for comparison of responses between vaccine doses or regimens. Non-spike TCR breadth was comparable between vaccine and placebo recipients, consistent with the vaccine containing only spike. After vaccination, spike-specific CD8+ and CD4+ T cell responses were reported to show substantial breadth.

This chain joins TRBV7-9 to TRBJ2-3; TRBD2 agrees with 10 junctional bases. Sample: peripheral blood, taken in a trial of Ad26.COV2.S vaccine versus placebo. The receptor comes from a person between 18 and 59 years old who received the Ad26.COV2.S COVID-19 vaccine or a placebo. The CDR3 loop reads CASSPWVVAGGRTDTQYF. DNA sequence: TGTGCCAGCAGCCCCTGGGTAGTAGCGGGGGGACGCACAGATACGCAGTATTTT.